This T cell receptor beta chain is drawn from a study of T cell responses to AZD1222 COVID-19 vaccine. This table comes from immunoSEQ multiplex PCR, and its TCRdb copy is limited to in-frame clones, with some not included. The data show 150,000 to 200,000 clones, 92% seen once. As to this clone: Its antigen is not known.

CDR1 is SEHNR, CDR2 FQNEAQ, per germline (reference sequence). The CDR3 runs to 14 residues. The ends lost 1 base at V and 9 bases at J; junction bases unmatched: 6. General study points: Across spike, vaccine-associated CD4 TCRs were found, dominant at 160-218 and 743-854. Unmutated regions of variants are reportedly targeted by nearly half of spike-specific TCRs. Most donors were white British, females outnumbered males, and clonal diversity was possibly underestimated. Repertoire sampling was restricted to post-peak T cell response timepoints.

Sequencing used peripheral blood, obtained 28 days after the second AZD1222 dose. The receptor comes from an adult who received the AZD1222 COVID-19 vaccine. The gene calls are TRBV7-9 and TRBJ1-1; 9 bases are a match to TRBD1. CDR3 residues: CASSLGGQGYQAFF. CDR3 DNA: TGTGCCAGCAGCTTAGGGGGACAGGGATACCAAGCTTTCTTT.